This TCR beta chain was profiled in a study of blood T cell repertoires in COVID-19. For the study at large: The United States, Italy and Spain provided the acute and convalescent COVID-19 samples. The cDNA or gDNA used as material had been derived from T cells, B-cell-depleted T cells, or PBMCs.

Here immunoSEQ multiplex PCR was the method, and the copy in TCRdb shows in-frame clones only, minus some. This table holds fewer than 500,000 clones, nearly 90% found once. This clone was recorded a few times. The CDR3 runs to 11 residues. Germline values: CDR1 GTSNPN, CDR2 SVGIG (reference sequence). The germline V and J ends were trimmed by 1 base and 8 bases, with 8 bases remaining between them. The TCR originated in a woman aged 18-30 years with acute COVID-19. Material for sequencing was PBMCs or T cells enriched from blood (not recorded which). This chain links TRBV30 with TRBJ1-1; D gene ambiguous. CDR3 amino acids: CAWSGAGEAFF. CDR3 coding DNA: TGTGCCTGGAGTGGGGCGGGCGAAGCTTTCTTT.